This passage covers 24 T cell receptor beta chains from one sample sequenced in a study of T cell responses to AZD1222 COVID-19 vaccine. TCRdb's table, derived via immunoSEQ multiplex PCR, lists solely in-frame clones and lacks some. The sample includes about 140,000 clones, roughly 89% of them seen just once. Sequencing used peripheral blood, obtained on day 0 of AZD1222 vaccination. These receptors were collected from an adult in good health.

This chain links TRBV19 with TRBJ2-1, with no clear D. Germline CDR1 and CDR2: LNHDA and SQIVND (reference sequence). Trimming cost V 5 bases and J 0 bases, with 11 bases left between them. There are 15 residues in the CDR3. As DNA, the CDR3 is TGTGCCAGTAGTCCCGGACCTAGCTCCTACAATGAGCAGTTCTTC. Amino acids: CASSPGPSSYNEQFF.

This chain connects TRBV29-1 to TRBJ1-2, with TRBD1 identical over 7 bases. Unmatched junction bases numbered 15, after V lost 7 bases and J lost 4 bases. The CDR3 contains 15 residues. Germline values: CDR1 SQVTM, CDR2 ANQGSEA. The chain's CDR3 is CSAGRQSGGSYGYTF. The CDR3 DNA reads as TGCAGCGCTGGTCGGCAGTCAGGGGGAAGCTATGGCTACACCTTC.

V gene TRBV5-1 combines with J gene TRBJ1-2; 7 bases are a match to TRBD1. Germline V gene sequence: CDR1 SGHRS, CDR2 YFSETQ. V lost 7 bases to trimming and J lost 0 bases; unmatched junction nucleotides: 9. CDR3 size: 15 residues. This CDR3 is CASRDSITSNYGYTF. The CDR3 region has the DNA TGCGCCAGCCGGGACAGCATAACGTCTAACTATGGCTACACCTTC. Using reference TRBV5-1 and TRBJ1-2 for the parts outside the CDR3, the full variable domain is KAGVTQTPRYLIKTRGQQVTLSCSPISGHRSVSWYQQTPGQGLQFLFEYFSETQRNKGNFPGRFSGRQFSNSRSEMNVSTLELGDSALYLCASRDSITSNYGYTFGSGTRLTVV.

The chain links TRBV6-1 to TRBJ1-5; 8 bases line up with TRBD1. Looked up from germline, CDR1 is MNHNS and CDR2 is SASEGT. V dropped 3 bases and J dropped 4; count of bases not matched to a gene: 5. The CDR3 sequence is 15 residues long. In DNA, the CDR3 is TGTGCCAGCAGTGATCGGACAGGGCGAAATCAGCCCCAGCATTTT. Translation: CASSDRTGRNQPQHF.

The rearrangement links TRBV10-3 to TRBJ2-1, with 13 bases fitting TRBD2. Germline-derived CDR1 and CDR2 are ENHRY and SYGVKD. The CDR3 contains 15 residues. V was pared by 2 bases and J by 9 bases, with 4 bases of the junction left unmatched. The CDR3 is CAISEPTSGRREQFF. The CDR3 nucleotides are TGTGCCATCAGTGAGCCGACTAGCGGGAGGCGTGAGCAGTTCTTC.

The V call is TRBV7-2, the J call TRBJ1-3; 7 bases align to TRBD1. J lost 8 bases, V lost 5 bases, and 12 bases had no gene match. CDR1 SGHTA and CDR2 FQGNSA come from the germline V gene. The CDR3 covers 15 residues. The CDR3 here is CASSPGTDKGDTIYF. As DNA, the CDR3 is TGTGCCAGCAGCCCTGGGACAGACAAAGGAGACACCATATATTTT.

The V call is TRBV27, the J call TRBJ2-3; a weak D match, TRBD1 (6 bases). V lost 9 bases to trimming and J lost 1 base, with 17 bases between them. CDR3 length: 15 amino acids. CDR1 and CDR2 from the germline V gene are MNHEY and SMNVEV (reference sequence). The DNA of the CDR3 is TGTGCCAGTATAGGGGGAGCACCTCGCACAGATACGCAGTATTTT. It is translated as CASIGGAPRTDTQYF.

The chain links TRBV20-1 to TRBJ1-2; D remains unclear. V was shortened by 5 bases and J by 4 bases, with 8 bases between the two germline ends. Germline lookup yields CDR1 DFQATT and CDR2 SNEGSKA (reference sequence). The CDR3 loop spans 11 amino acids. CDR3 in DNA: TGCAGTGCTGGCACAACCTATGGCTACACCTTC. Protein sequence: CSAGTTYGYTF.

The chain has TRBV30 and TRBJ2-7; D unresolved. Germline assignment: CDR1 GTSNPN and CDR2 SVGIG (reference sequence). V lost 5 bases and J lost 3, with 8 bases in between. This CDR3 comprises 11 residues. CDR3 amino acids: CAWAIDYEQYF. In nucleotides, the CDR3 is TGTGCCTGGGCCATCGACTACGAGCAGTACTTC. Full variable domain (missing parts from reference TRBV30 and TRBJ2-7): SQTIHQWPATLVQPVGSPLSLECTVEGTSNPNLYWYRQAAGRGLQLLFYSVGIGQISSEVPQNLSASRPQDRQFILSSKKLLLSDSGFYLCAWAIDYEQYFGPGTRLTVT.

This clone was picked up one time. The genes are TRBV7-2 and TRBJ1-1; D gene unclear. The CDR3 runs 13 residues. V lost 1 base and J 10 bases, leaving 13 bases between the germline ends. CDR1 and CDR2 (germline): SGHTA, FQGNSA. CDR3 sequence reads: CASSLGQEFGAFF. DNA of the CDR3: TGTGCCAGCAGCTTAGGGCAAGAGTTTGGAGCTTTCTTT.

V gene TRBV28 combines with J gene TRBJ1-6; D is uncertain. Per germline, CDR1 MDHEN and CDR2 SYDVKM. The CDR3 runs to 14 residues. The CDR3 is CGTGEDSYNSPLHF. In nucleotides, the CDR3 is TGTGGGACCGGGGAAGATTCCTATAATTCACCCCTCCACTTT.

The sample holds one count of this clone. This sequence joins TRBV7-6 and TRBJ2-1; TRBD2 is a possible D gene (6 bases). CDR1 is SGHVS, CDR2 FNYEAQ, per germline. The V and J ends lost 4 bases and 1 base respectively, with 11 bases between them. The CDR3 contains 15 residues. This CDR3 reads CASSSSGGSYNEQFF. The CDR3 nucleotides read TGTGCCAGCAGCTCTAGTGGGGGGTCCTACAATGAGCAGTTCTTC. The whole variable domain, filled in from reference TRBV7-6 and TRBJ2-1, reads GAGVSQSPRYKVTKRGQDVALRCDPISGHVSLYWYRQALGQGPEFLTYFNYEAQQDKSGLPNDRFSAERPEGSISTLTIQRTEQRDSAMYRCASSSSGGSYNEQFFGPGTRLTVL.

The V gene is TRBV20-1, the J gene TRBJ1-3; possible D gene TRBD1, 5 bases. Deletions cut 8 bases from V and 7 bases from J, with 12 bases between. There are 11 residues in the CDR3. Germline assignment: CDR1 DFQATT and CDR2 SNEGSKA (reference sequence). CDR3 sequence reads: CSITGGNTIYF. The DNA of the CDR3 is TGCAGTATAACAGGAGGGAACACCATATATTTT.

The chain carries TRBV19 and TRBJ1-1; D remains ambiguous. Germline V lookup: CDR1 LNHDA, CDR2 SQIVND (reference sequence). There are 13 residues in the CDR3. Trimming removed 5 bases from V and 8 bases from J, with 15 bases in between. The DNA for the CDR3 is TGTGCCAGTAGTTTGATGGGTTCTACCGAAGCTTTCTTT. Its translation: CASSLMGSTEAFF.

This clone was observed a handful of times. This chain uses TRBV14 with TRBJ2-7; 16 bases agree with TRBD2. The CDR3 loop spans 18 amino acids. V was pared by 3 bases and J by 6 bases, with 11 bases of the junction left unmatched. Germline-derived CDR1 and CDR2 are SGHDN and FVKESK. CDR3 loop: CASSQYPGLAGGPLEQYF. In DNA, the CDR3 is TGTGCCAGCAGCCAGTACCCGGGACTAGCGGGAGGGCCGCTCGAGCAGTACTTC.

The rearrangement uses TRBV7-9 and TRBJ1-1, with 7 bases matching TRBD1. Germline V gene sequence: CDR1 SEHNR, CDR2 FQNEAQ (reference sequence). This CDR3 contains 15 residues. The J segment lost 4 bases and the V segment lost 1 base, leaving 6 bases of the junction unmatched. CDR3 region: CASSLGQGRATEAFF. For the CDR3, the DNA is TGTGCCAGCAGCTTAGGACAGGGTCGGGCCACTGAAGCTTTCTTT.

This clone turned up a few times. V and J are TRBV3-1 (or the pseudogene TRBV3-2) and TRBJ2-1, with D perhaps given as TRBD1 or TRBD2 (5 bases each). Between the trimmed V and J ends, which lost 3 bases and 5 bases, there was a span of 14 bases. The CDR3 is 15 amino acids. Germline CDR1 and CDR2: LGHDT and YNNKEL (reference sequence). CDR3 protein: CASSQLRDGDNEQFF. Here the CDR3 DNA reads TGTGCCAGCAGCCAGTTACGGGACGGTGACAATGAGCAGTTCTTC.

The chain joins TRBV28 to TRBJ2-7; perhaps D is TRBD1 or TRBD2 (7 bases each). The V and J ends lost 8 bases and 2 bases respectively, with 16 bases between them. The CDR3 runs 14 residues. The V gene's germline CDR1 is MDHEN and CDR2 SYDVKM. The CDR3, as DNA: TGTGCCAGCGGACTAGTGGGACAGACCTACGAGCAGTACTTC. Its translation: CASGLVGQTYEQYF.

The J gene is TRBJ1-5, the V gene TRBV7-2; TRBD1 might be the D (6 bases). Germline V gene lookup returns CDR1 SGHTA and CDR2 FQGNSA. Trimming removed 2 bases at V and 6 bases at J, with 14 bases between. This CDR3 is built from 15 residues. In DNA, the CDR3 is TGTGCCAGCAGCTTACAGGGGAGTGAGGGTCAGCCCCAGCATTTT. Encoded protein: CASSLQGSEGQPQHF. The full variable domain, its missing parts supplied by reference TRBV7-2 and TRBJ1-5, is GAGVSQSPSNKVTEKGKDVELRCDPISGHTALYWYRQSLGQGLEFLIYFQGNSAPDKSGLPSDRFSAERTGGSVSTLTIQRTQQEDSAVYLCASSLQGSEGQPQHFGDGTRLSIL.

The V and J genes are TRBV4-3 and TRBJ2-3; 8 bases map to TRBD2. Losses at the gene ends were 8 bases for V and 4 bases for J; bases not matched to a gene: 23. Germline values: CDR1 LGHNA, CDR2 YSLEER. This CDR3 has 19 amino acids. The CDR3 loop is CASSYSFSLGGRSADTQYF. The CDR3 DNA sequence: TGCGCCAGCTCCTATAGTTTCAGCTTGGGCGGGAGGAGTGCAGATACGCAGTATTTT.

This clone was seen just once. The rearrangement uses TRBV19 and TRBJ1-2; TRBD1 matches at 8 bases. The CDR3 is made up of 15 amino acids. CDR1 is LNHDA, CDR2 SQIVND, per germline (reference sequence). With V trimmed by 6 bases and J by 1 base, 7 bases remained unmatched. This CDR3 reads CASRIRGPGNYGYTF. In DNA form, the CDR3 reads TGTGCCAGTAGGATCAGGGGGCCTGGTAACTATGGCTACACCTTC. Full variable domain (outside the CDR3, taken from reference TRBV19 and TRBJ1-2): DGGITQSPKYLFRKEGQNVTLSCEQNLNHDAMYWYRQDPGQGLRLIYYSQIVNDFQKGDIAEGYSVSREKKESFPLTVTSAQKNPTAFYLCASRIRGPGNYGYTFGSGTRLTVV.

The chain uses TRBV7-2 and TRBJ1-1; TRBD1 might be the D (5 bases). CDR1 is SGHTA and CDR2 is FQGNSA in the germline V gene. The length of the CDR3 is 15 residues. V was cut by 5 bases and J by 0 bases, with 13 bases left in between. CDR3 sequence: CASSPFRELNTEAFF. For the CDR3, the DNA is TGTGCCAGCAGCCCCTTCAGGGAATTGAACACTGAAGCTTTCTTT. Using reference TRBV7-2 and TRBJ1-1 for the parts outside the CDR3, the full variable domain is GAGVSQSPSNKVTEKGKDVELRCDPISGHTALYWYRQSLGQGLEFLIYFQGNSAPDKSGLPSDRFSAERTGGSVSTLTIQRTQQEDSAVYLCASSPFRELNTEAFFGQGTRLTVV.

The chain links TRBV2 to TRBJ2-5; D not certain. The V gene's germline CDR1 is SNHLY and CDR2 FYNNEI. The CDR3 consists of 10 residues. V was cut by 8 bases and J by 2 bases, with 3 bases left in between. The CDR3 spells CASLQETQYF. CDR3 bases: TGTGCCAGCCTTCAAGAGACCCAGTACTTC.

The V gene is TRBV7-9, the J gene TRBJ2-1, with TRBD2 identical over 8 bases. CDR3 length: 16 amino acids. V shed 6 bases and J 9 bases; nucleotides not matched to a gene: 16. Germline V gene sequence: CDR1 SEHNR, CDR2 FQNEAQ (reference sequence). CDR3: CASRPSRREELGEQFF. The CDR3 coding sequence is TGTGCCAGCAGACCATCCCGGCGGGAGGAGCTGGGTGAGCAGTTCTTC.